Below, 2 T cell receptor beta chains from the same sample are listed, as sequenced in a study of cytomegalovirus exposure and HLA in healthy donors. The study ran its PCR with 60 Vbeta and 13 Jbeta primers. Sequenced by immunoSEQ multiplex PCR; TCRdb stores in-frame clones only, minus some. The specimen's table records nearly 200,000 clones. Sequencing input: PBMCs. The receptors here all came from a boy younger than 18 in good health and CMV-seronegative.

CDR3 DNA: TGTGCCAGTAGTGCACAAACAGGGGGTCCCTCCCCCTACGAGCAGTACTTC. Its protein product is CASSAQTGGPSPYEQYF. The chain uses TRBV19 and TRBJ2-7; 8 bases are a match to TRBD1. V shed 5 bases, J shed 2 bases, and the junction held 14 bases outside the gene matches. The CDR3 is 17 amino acids. Germline lookup yields CDR1 LNHDA and CDR2 SQIVND (reference sequence).

This chain joins TRBV7-2 and TRBJ2-3; TRBD2 matches at 7 bases. The V and J ends lost 2 bases and 3 bases, in that order; junction bases with no gene match: 11. The CDR3 extends over 17 amino acids. From germline, CDR1 is SGHTA and CDR2 FQGNSA. In nucleotides, the CDR3 is TGTGCCAGCAGCTTACTGCCAACTAGCGTCTCGACAGATACGCAGTATTTT. Translation: CASSLLPTSVSTDTQYF.